Listed below are T cell receptor beta chains from one sample, sequenced in a study of cytomegalovirus exposure and HLA in healthy donors. The protocol was immunoSEQ multiplex PCR, while the TCRdb copy is restricted to in-frame clones and leaves out a portion. The sample lists about 120,000 clones, 67% occurring once. Source material: PBMCs. Source of these receptors: a man younger than 35 in good health and CMV-seropositive. Both conserved end residues are part of each CDR3. D genes are given only for firm matches. Not every row has a clone size; where given, it reads once, few, many or a size class.

TRBJ1-3 12 TRBV28 few NA TGTGCCAGCGAGAGCTCTGGAAACACCATATATTTT CASESSGNTIYF
TRBJ2-2 15 TRBV19 NA TRBD2 TGTGCCAGTAGCACTAGCGGGGGGGCGTTCGGGGAGCTGTTTTTT CASSTSGGAFGELFF
TRBJ1-1 18 TRBV5-5 NA NA TGTGCCAGCAGCAGGGAACCGGGATTTGCCCTCATGAACACTGAAGCTTTCTTT CASSREPGFALMNTEAFF
TRBJ1-5 14 TRBV2 NA TRBD1 TGTGCCAGCAGTGCCGACAGGGTCGGTCAGCCCCAGCATTTT CASSADRVGQPQHF
TRBJ2-7 15 TRBV7-9 NA NA TGTGCCAGCAGTCCCTTCGTGGGCAGCTCCTACGAGCAGTACTTC CASSPFVGSSYEQYF
TRBJ2-1 16 TRBV2 NA TRBD2 TGTGCCAGCAGGGGCCAATTGGTAGCGGGGGGTCGTGAGCAGTTCTTC CASRGQLVAGGREQFF
TRBJ2-1 16 TRBV7-9 NA TRBD2 TGTGCCAGCAGCTTAGGGTTAGCGGGGGGGCCCAATGAGCAGTTCTTC CASSLGLAGGPNEQFF
TRBJ1-5 15 TRBV5-6 NA TRBD1 TGTGCCAGCAGCGCGGACCGGGACAGATATCAGCCCCAGCATTTT CASSADRDRYQPQHF
TRBJ1-2 15 TRBV4-1 NA NA TGCGCCAGCAGCCAAGTGCACCCGAGGAGCTATGGCTACACCTTC CASSQVHPRSYGYTF
TRBJ2-3 16 TRBV19 NA TRBD2 TGTGCCAGTAGTCCGGGACTAGCGGGGTCCGGCGGTACGCAGTATTTT CASSPGLAGSGGTQYF
TRBJ1-1 14 TRBV6-5 NA NA TGTGCCAGCAGTTCCGCGCTGGCGGGCCCTGAAGCTTTCTTT CASSSALAGPEAFF
TRBJ1-1 14 TRBV9 NA NA TGTGCCAGCAGCGGGAGTTCCAGGGGTGCTGAAGCTTTCTTT CASSGSSRGAEAFF
TRBJ2-7 10 TRBV6-1 NA TRBD2 TGTGCCAGCTACGGTGCGGGGGTATACTTC CASYGAGVYF
TRBJ2-6 15 TRBV6-1 once NA TGTGCCAGCAGTACTCAGGGGTCTGGGGCCAACGTCCTGACTTTC CASSTQGSGANVLTF
TRBJ1-2 15 TRBV5-1 few TRBD1 TGCGCCAGCAGCTACCGTGGGCAGGGGGCGGATGGCTACACCTTC CASSYRGQGADGYTF
TRBJ2-5 15 TRBV7-6 NA TRBD1 TGTGCCAGCAGCTCAGAGCTAGACAGGGTGGAGACCCAGTACTTC CASSSELDRVETQYF
TRBJ2-3 16 TRBV7-8 NA TRBD2 TGTGCCAGCAGCTCTCTGCCAGCGGGGAGCACAGATACGCAGTATTTT CASSSLPAGSTDTQYF
TRBJ2-3 12 TRBV5-5 NA NA TGTGCCAGCAGCCGATCGAGGGATACGCAGTATTTT CASSRSRDTQYF
TRBJ2-7 12 TRBV2 NA NA TGTGCCAGCAGGGACAAGTACTACGAGCAGTACTTC CASRDKYYEQYF
TRBJ2-1 13 TRBV19 NA TRBD1 TGTGCCACCGCACCGACAGGGGGCAATGAGCAGTTCTTC CATAPTGGNEQFF
TRBJ2-1 15 TRBV5-1 NA NA TGCGCCAGCAGCTTCTGGCGGGGGCAAAACAATGAGCAGTTCTTC CASSFWRGQNNEQFF
TRBJ2-1 15 TRBV5-4 NA TRBD2 TGTGCCAGCAGCTTGGGCCTAGCGGGTAGAAATGAGCAGTTCTTC CASSLGLAGRNEQFF
TRBJ1-6 14 TRBV2 NA TRBD1 TGTGCCAGCAGGACACAGGGGGCTCGGTCACCCCTCCACTTT CASRTQGARSPLHF
TRBJ1-1 14 TRBV6-5 many TRBD1 TGTGCCAGCAGTAACCGACAGGGTCGGACTGAAGCTTTCTTT CASSNRQGRTEAFF
TRBJ1-5 13 TRBV5-6 once NA TGTGCCAGCAGTCGCGGGCCCAATCAGCCCCAGCATTTT CASSRGPNQPQHF
TRBJ2-5 15 TRBV4-2 NA TRBD2 TGTGCCAGTCAGCTCACTAGCGCCGGACAAGAGACCCAGTACTTC CASQLTSAGQETQYF
TRBJ2-2 16 TRBV5-4 NA TRBD2 TGTGCCAGCAGCCGGGCGGGGGGCGTTATTGCCGGGGAGCTGTTTTTT CASSRAGGVIAGELFF
TRBJ1-2 13 TRBV5-4 NA NA TGTGCCAGCAGCCTGGTCGAGGACTATGGCTACACCTTC CASSLVEDYGYTF
TRBJ2-5 13 TRBV5-1 NA TRBD1 TGCGCCAGCAGCTTAGGGACAGGAGGTCCCCAGTACTTC CASSLGTGGPQYF
TRBJ1-2 14 TRBV25-1 few NA TGTGCCAGCAGTGAATGGTACGGTTACTATGGCTACACCTTC CASSEWYGYYGYTF
TRBJ2-5 16 TRBV5-1 NA TRBD2 TGCGCCAGCAGCTTGACAGCGGGGGGGTTCCAAGAGACCCAGTACTTC CASSLTAGGFQETQYF
TRBJ1-4 17 TRBV2 few TRBD1 TGTGCCAGCAGTGAAGCGAACCGAAGGGGGCATAATGAAAAACTGTTTTTT CASSEANRRGHNEKLFF
TRBJ2-7 15 TRBV28 NA TRBD1 TGTGCCAGCAGTTACGGACAGACAGGGGCTAACGAGCAGTACTTC CASSYGQTGANEQYF
TRBJ1-2 14 TRBV7-8 NA NA TGTGCCAGCAGTCAACGGACCAGGGGAGTGGGCTACACCTTC CASSQRTRGVGYTF
TRBJ2-5 15 TRBV7-9 once TRBD1 TGTTCCAGCAGCCAAGGGACAGGGGGCGCAGAGACCCAGTACTTC CSSSQGTGGAETQYF
TRBJ2-5 13 TRBV12-5 NA NA TGTGCTAGTGGTCTCCGGGGGAGGGAGACCCAGTACTTC CASGLRGRETQYF
TRBJ2-7 12 TRBV6-1 NA NA TGTGCCAGCAGGGACGACAGCTACGAGCAGTACTTC CASRDDSYEQYF
TRBJ2-1 16 TRBV7-8 NA TRBD2 TGTGCCAGCAGCCCAGGCTCGGGACTAGCGGGGAATGAGCAGTTCTTC CASSPGSGLAGNEQFF
TRBJ2-2 15 TRBV19 NA NA TGTGCCAGTAGTATGGAAGGGGTTGGGACCGGGGAGCTGTTTTTT CASSMEGVGTGELFF
TRBJ1-2 12 TRBV28 NA NA TGTGCCAGCGGCGATGGGGGCTCGGGCTACACCTTC CASGDGGSGYTF
TRBJ1-1 13 TRBV29-1 NA TRBD1 TGCAGCGTAGGGACAGTGGGGTCCACTGAAGCTTTCTTT CSVGTVGSTEAFF
TRBJ1-5 15 TRBV28 few NA TGTGCCAGCAGTCCAGCAGGCCTCGGCAATCAGCCCCAGCATTTT CASSPAGLGNQPQHF
TRBJ1-4 18 TRBV28 NA TRBD1 TGTGCCAGCAGTCCCCAAGGGACAGGTGGGGGGTTATTTGAAAAACTGTTTTTT CASSPQGTGGGLFEKLFF
TRBJ2-4 11 TRBV6-5 NA TRBD2 TGTGCCAGCATCCGGGGGGGAATCCAGTACTTC CASIRGGIQYF